This T cell receptor beta chain was sequenced during a study of siplizumab effects on memory and regulatory T cells (dated by TCRdb to about 2019). Describing the broader study: The study examined how the anti-CD2 antibody siplizumab affects alloreactive T-cell subsets in allogeneic mixed lymphocyte reactions built from human PBMCs. Broader findings and caveats from the paper: The cumulative frequency of alloreactive sequences that could be traced back to unstimulated CD4+ memory T cells was significantly reduced by siplizumab. Roughly 75-95% of proliferating CD4+ or CD8+ clones could not be assigned a naive or memory phenotype. Whether proliferating Tregs from siplizumab cultures actually had suppressive function was not functionally confirmed. Greater diversity appeared to be present in unstimulated naive T cells than in memory T cells, and a substantial contribution to the alloresponse seemed to be made by naive cells. Because sequences below about 10^-5 frequency were poorly captured, only a minor fraction of alloreactive clones could be mapped to unstimulated subsets. Among mappable alloreactive CD4+ clones, the Treg-derived fraction averaged about 75% with siplizumab versus roughly 29% in control reactions.

Sorted unstimulated T cells and proliferating T cells recovered from mixed lymphocyte reactions underwent TCRbeta CDR3 sequencing. Fresh whole blood from over eight HLA-typed healthy donors served as the source for isolating PBMCs. To map where alloreactive clones came from, unstimulated CD4+ regulatory T cells were FACS-sorted. V was cut back by 8 bases and J by 5 bases, leaving a gap of 12 bases between them. The CDR3 spans 12 residues, from the cysteine through the phenylalanine. The kept DNA is CDR3 alone, 36 bases in frame from the first base. The germline V gene encodes CDR1 LNHDA and CDR2 SQIVND (reference sequence). With regard to this clone: Its recognized antigen is unknown. It has no much larger one-base neighbor in the sample; base qualities were not kept.

Library preparation employed the immunoSEQ multiplex PCR assay. Each sample had 90,000 to 100,000 TCR templates assayed by the deep sequencing platform. Genomic DNA extracted from sorted T cells was used for TCRbeta CDR3 sequencing. On the study's bioinformatics: The R programming language was used for clonal analysis of TCRbeta CDR3 data. Unstimulated samples were compared with post-reaction CFSE-low samples to define alloreactive CD4+ and CD8+ clones. By matching sequences to the repertoires of sorted unstimulated Treg and non-Treg cells, each alloreactive CD4+ clone was assigned a regulatory or non-regulatory origin. Drawn from immuneACCESS, this table holds only the in-frame rearrangements with V and J called that TCRdb kept. Clones are partly lost; checked studies trace under half to an unresolved V gene and leave the rest unexplained. D and trimming were read from the DNA, whereas the V and J calls and clone size are those reported in that table. This sample is represented by more than 85,000 clones; under 95% of them were singletons. The ten largest clones capture about 0.75% of the sample.

Sequenced sample: Tregs sorted from blood. This clonotype originated in a human donor in good health. This sequence uses TRBV19 and TRBJ1-2, with a tentative D gene TRBD1 over 6 matching bases. The nucleotide sequence is given as TGTGCCAGTGTCGACAGGATTTATGGCTACACCTTC. Its protein reads: CASVDRIYGYTF.